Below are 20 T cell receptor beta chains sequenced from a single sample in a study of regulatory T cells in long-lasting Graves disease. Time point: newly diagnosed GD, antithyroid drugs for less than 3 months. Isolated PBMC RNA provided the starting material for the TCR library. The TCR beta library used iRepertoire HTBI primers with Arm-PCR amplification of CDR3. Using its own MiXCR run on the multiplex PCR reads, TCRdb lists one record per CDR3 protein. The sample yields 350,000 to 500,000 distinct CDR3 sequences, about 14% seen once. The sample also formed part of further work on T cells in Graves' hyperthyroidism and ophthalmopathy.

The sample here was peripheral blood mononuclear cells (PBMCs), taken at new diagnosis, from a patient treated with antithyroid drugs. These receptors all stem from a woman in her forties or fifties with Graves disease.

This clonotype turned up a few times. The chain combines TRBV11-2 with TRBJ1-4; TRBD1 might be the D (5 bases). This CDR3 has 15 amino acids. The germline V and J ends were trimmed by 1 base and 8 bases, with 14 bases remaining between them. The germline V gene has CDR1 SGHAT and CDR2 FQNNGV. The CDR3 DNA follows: TGTGCCAGCAGCTTAGTAACCGGGGGGAGCGAAAAACTGTTTTTT. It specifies CASSLVTGGSEKLFF. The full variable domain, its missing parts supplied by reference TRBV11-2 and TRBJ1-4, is EAGVAQSPRYKIIEKRQSVAFWCNPISGHATLYWYQQILGQGPKLLIQFQNNGVVDDSQLPKDRFSAERLKGVDSTLKIQPAKLEDSAVYLCASSLVTGGSEKLFFGSGTQLSVL.

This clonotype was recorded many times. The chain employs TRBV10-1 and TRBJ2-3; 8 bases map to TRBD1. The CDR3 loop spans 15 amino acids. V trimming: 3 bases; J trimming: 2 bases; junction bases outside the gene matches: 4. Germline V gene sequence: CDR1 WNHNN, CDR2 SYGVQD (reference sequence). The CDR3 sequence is CASSDGQGDTDTQYF. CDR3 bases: TGCGCCAGCAGTGACGGACAGGGTGACACAGATACGCAGTATTTT.

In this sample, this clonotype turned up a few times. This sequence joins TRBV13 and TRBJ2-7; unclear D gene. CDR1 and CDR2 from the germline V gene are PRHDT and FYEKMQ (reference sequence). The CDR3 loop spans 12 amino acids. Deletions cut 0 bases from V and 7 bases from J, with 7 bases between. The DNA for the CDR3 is TGTGCCAGCAGCTTAGGCAGGCGAGAGCAGTACTTC. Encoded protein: CASSLGRREQYF.

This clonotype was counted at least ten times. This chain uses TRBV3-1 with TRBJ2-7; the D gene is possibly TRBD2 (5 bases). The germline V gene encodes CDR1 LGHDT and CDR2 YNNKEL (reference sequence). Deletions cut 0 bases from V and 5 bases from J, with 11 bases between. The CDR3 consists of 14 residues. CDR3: CASSQEGWRHEQYF. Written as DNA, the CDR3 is TGTGCCAGCAGCCAAGAAGGGTGGAGGCACGAGCAGTACTTC.

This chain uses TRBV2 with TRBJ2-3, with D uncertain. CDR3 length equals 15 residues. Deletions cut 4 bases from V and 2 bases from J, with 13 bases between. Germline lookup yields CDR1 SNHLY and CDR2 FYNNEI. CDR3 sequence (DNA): TGTGCCAGCAGTGTAAGTCAGGACCTCACAGATACGCAGTATTTT. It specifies CASSVSQDLTDTQYF.

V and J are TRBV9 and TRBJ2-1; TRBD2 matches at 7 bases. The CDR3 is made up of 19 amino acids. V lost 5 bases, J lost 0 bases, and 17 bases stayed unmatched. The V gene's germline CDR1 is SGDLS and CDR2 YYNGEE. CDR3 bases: TGTGCCAGCAGTCGGGGGATGGGGAGGGTACTTCACTCCTACAATGAGCAGTTCTTC. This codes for CASSRGMGRVLHSYNEQFF.

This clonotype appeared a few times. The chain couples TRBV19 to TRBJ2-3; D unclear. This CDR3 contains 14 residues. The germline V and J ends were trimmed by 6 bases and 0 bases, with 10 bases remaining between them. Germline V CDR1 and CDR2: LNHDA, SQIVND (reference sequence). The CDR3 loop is CASSPQPSTDTQYF. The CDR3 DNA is TGTGCCAGTAGCCCCCAGCCAAGCACAGATACGCAGTATTTT.

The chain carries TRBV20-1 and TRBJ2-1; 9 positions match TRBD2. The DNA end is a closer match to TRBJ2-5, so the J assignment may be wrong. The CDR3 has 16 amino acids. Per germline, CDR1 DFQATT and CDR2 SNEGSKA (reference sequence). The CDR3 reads CSAESSGDFYQETQYF. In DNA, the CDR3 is TGCAGTGCAGAATCTAGCGGGGATTTTTACCAAGAGACCCAGTACTTC.

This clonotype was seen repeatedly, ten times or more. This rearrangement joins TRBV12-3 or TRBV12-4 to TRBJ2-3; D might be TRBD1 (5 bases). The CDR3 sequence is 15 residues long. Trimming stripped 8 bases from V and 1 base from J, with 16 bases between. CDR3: CASVLGGAGTDTQYF. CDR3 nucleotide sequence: TGTGCCAGCGTTCTCGGTGGGGCGGGCACAGATACGCAGTATTTT.

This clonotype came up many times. In DNA, the CDR3 is TGTGCCAGCAGCTTGGAGTCAGGGGCGGTATTCCCGGAGACACAAGAGACCCAGTACTTC. This sequence encodes CASSLESGAVFPETQETQYF. This sequence joins TRBV5-8 and TRBJ2-5; possible D gene TRBD1, 6 bases. The CDR3 loop spans 20 amino acids. V lost 0 bases and J lost 2, with 26 bases in between. Per the germline V gene, CDR1 is SGHTS and CDR2 is YDEGEE.

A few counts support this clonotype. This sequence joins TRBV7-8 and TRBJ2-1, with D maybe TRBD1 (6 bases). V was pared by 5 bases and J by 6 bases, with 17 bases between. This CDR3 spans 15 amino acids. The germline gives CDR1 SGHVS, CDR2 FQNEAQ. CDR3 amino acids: CASSELQGFRNEQFF. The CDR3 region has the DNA TGTGCCAGCAGCGAGCTACAGGGATTTCGCAATGAGCAGTTCTTC.

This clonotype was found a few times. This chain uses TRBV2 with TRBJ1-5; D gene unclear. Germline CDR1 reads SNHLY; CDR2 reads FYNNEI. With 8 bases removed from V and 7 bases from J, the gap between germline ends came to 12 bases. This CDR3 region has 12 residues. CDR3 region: CASDEGGQPQHF. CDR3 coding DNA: TGTGCCAGCGACGAAGGAGGGCAGCCCCAGCATTTT.

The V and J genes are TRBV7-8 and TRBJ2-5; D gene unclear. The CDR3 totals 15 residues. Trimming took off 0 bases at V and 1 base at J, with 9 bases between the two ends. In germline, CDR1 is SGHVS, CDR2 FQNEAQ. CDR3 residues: CASSLAGDLQETQYF. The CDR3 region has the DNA TGTGCCAGCAGCTTAGCAGGCGACCTCCAAGAGACCCAGTACTTC.

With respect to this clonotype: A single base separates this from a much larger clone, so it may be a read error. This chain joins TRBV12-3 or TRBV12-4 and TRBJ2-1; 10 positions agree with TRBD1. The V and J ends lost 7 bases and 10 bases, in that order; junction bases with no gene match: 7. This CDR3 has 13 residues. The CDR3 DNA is TGTGCCAGCAAGACAGGGGGCTCCTACGAGCAGTTCTTC. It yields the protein CASKTGGSYEQFF.

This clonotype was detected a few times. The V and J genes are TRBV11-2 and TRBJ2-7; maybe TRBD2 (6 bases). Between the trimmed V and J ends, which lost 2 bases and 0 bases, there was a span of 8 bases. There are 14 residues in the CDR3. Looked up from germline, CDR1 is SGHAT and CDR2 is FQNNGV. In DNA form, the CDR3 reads TGTGCCAGCAGCTTATTGCGGGACTCCTACGAGCAGTACTTC. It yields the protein CASSLLRDSYEQYF.

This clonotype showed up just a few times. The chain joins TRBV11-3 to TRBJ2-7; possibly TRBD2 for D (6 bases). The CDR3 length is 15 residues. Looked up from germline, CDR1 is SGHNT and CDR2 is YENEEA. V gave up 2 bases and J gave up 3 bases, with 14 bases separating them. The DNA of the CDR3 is TGTGCCAGCAGCTTATCAGGGAGGTTTGACTACGAGCAGTACTTC. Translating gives CASSLSGRFDYEQYF. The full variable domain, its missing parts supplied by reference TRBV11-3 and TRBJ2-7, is EAGVVQSPRYKIIEKKQPVAFWCNPISGHNTLYWYLQNLGQGPELLIRYENEEAVDDSQLPKDRFSAERLKGVDSTLKIQPAELGDSAVYLCASSLSGRFDYEQYFGPGTRLTVT.

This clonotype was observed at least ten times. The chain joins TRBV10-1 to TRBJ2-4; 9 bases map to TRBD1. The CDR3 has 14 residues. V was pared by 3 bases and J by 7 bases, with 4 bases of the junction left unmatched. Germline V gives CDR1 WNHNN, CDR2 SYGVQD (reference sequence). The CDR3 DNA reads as TGCGCCAGCAGTGAAGCGACAGGGGGGAACATTCAGTACTTC. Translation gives CASSEATGGNIQYF.

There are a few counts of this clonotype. The CDR3 loop reads CASGHRSTNEKLFF. Written as DNA, the CDR3 is TGTGCCAGCGGACACAGGTCAACTAATGAAAAACTGTTTTTT. V and J are TRBV28 and TRBJ1-4; a possible D gene is TRBD1 (5 bases). This CDR3 comprises 14 residues. Germline-derived CDR1 and CDR2 are MDHEN and SYDVKM. V lost 8 bases to trimming and J lost 0 bases, with 10 bases between them.

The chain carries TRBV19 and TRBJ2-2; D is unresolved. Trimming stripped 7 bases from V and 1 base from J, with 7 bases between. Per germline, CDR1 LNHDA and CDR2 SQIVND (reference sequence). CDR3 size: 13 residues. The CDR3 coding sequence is TGTGCCAGTATCCCGAAGAACACCGGGGAGCTGTTTTTT. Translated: CASIPKNTGELFF. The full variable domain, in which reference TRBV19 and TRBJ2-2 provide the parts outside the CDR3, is DGGITQSPKYLFRKEGQNVTLSCEQNLNHDAMYWYRQDPGQGLRLIYYSQIVNDFQKGDIAEGYSVSREKKESFPLTVTSAQKNPTAFYLCASIPKNTGELFFGEGSRLTVL.

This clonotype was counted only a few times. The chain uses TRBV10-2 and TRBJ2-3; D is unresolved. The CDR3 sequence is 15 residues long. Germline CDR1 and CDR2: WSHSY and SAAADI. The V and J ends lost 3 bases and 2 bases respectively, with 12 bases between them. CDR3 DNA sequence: TGCGCCAGCAGTGATTCCCAACGAGTCACAGATACGCAGTATTTT. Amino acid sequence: CASSDSQRVTDTQYF.